Listed below are T cell receptor beta chains from one sample, sequenced in a study of T cells in Graves' hyperthyroidism and ophthalmopathy. TCRdb ran MiXCR on the multiplex PCR reads and lists one entry per CDR3 protein. The profile shows about 47,000 distinct CDR3 sequences, approximately 50% of them singletons. Input material: peripheral blood or thyroid tissue (not recorded which). The receptors come from a man between 18 and 29 years old with Graves' hyperthyroidism. Each CDR3 is given with its conserved first and last residue. Fields, in order: CDR3 length, D gene, clone size, V gene, J gene, CDR3 DNA, CDR3 protein. D genes are given only for firm matches. Clone size appears in some rows only: once, few, many, or a class for an expanded clone.

cdr3_length: 14; d_call: TRBD1; clone_size: .; v_call: TRBV7-3; j_call: TRBJ2-7; cdr3_nt: TGTGCCAGCAGCCAGACAGGGTGGGAACCCAAGCAGTACTTC; cdr3_aa: CASSQTGWEPKQYF
cdr3_length: 15; d_call: .; clone_size: many; v_call: TRBV5-1; j_call: TRBJ1-3; cdr3_nt: TGCGCCAGCAGCTTGTCCATGTTCTCTGGAAACACCATATATTTT; cdr3_aa: CASSLSMFSGNTIYF
cdr3_length: 17; d_call: .; clone_size: many; v_call: TRBV4-2; j_call: TRBJ2-5; cdr3_nt: TGTGCCAGCAGCCCACACCCTTGGCTGGGGGAGCAAGAGACCCAGTACTTC; cdr3_aa: CASSPHPWLGEQETQYF
cdr3_length: 14; d_call: TRBD2; clone_size: many; v_call: TRBV2; j_call: TRBJ2-3; cdr3_nt: TGTGCCAGCACAGGCGGGAGGGCCGGAGATACGCAGTATTTT; cdr3_aa: CASTGGRAGDTQYF
cdr3_length: 14; d_call: TRBD2; clone_size: .; v_call: TRBV27; j_call: TRBJ2-3; cdr3_nt: TGTGCCAGCAGTTTTCTAGCGGGTGAAGATACGCAGTATTTT; cdr3_aa: CASSFLAGEDTQYF
cdr3_length: 17; d_call: .; clone_size: .; v_call: TRBV24-1; j_call: TRBJ2-2; cdr3_nt: .; cdr3_aa: CATSDLIRGGLARSCFF
cdr3_length: 14; d_call: TRBD2; clone_size: .; v_call: TRBV20-1; j_call: TRBJ2-5; cdr3_nt: TGCAGTGCTTCACGAACTAGCGGGGGGGAGACCCAGTACTTC; cdr3_aa: CSASRTSGGETQYF
cdr3_length: 16; d_call: TRBD1; clone_size: .; v_call: TRBV7-9; j_call: TRBJ1-2; cdr3_nt: TGTGCCAGCAGTTTCGTCCCGACAGGGGGCGTCTATGGCTACACCTTC; cdr3_aa: CASSFVPTGGVYGYTF
cdr3_length: 14; d_call: .; clone_size: many; v_call: TRBV5-6; j_call: TRBJ2-2; cdr3_nt: TGTGCCAGCAGTATGTGGGGAGGCACCGGGGAGCTGTTTTTT; cdr3_aa: CASSMWGGTGELFF
cdr3_length: 18; d_call: .; clone_size: many; v_call: TRBV25-1; j_call: TRBJ1-4; cdr3_nt: TGTGCCAGCAGTATAGCCCTATTCCGTTCGGGGGATGGTGAAAAACTGTTTTTT; cdr3_aa: CASSIALFRSGDGEKLFF
cdr3_length: 13; d_call: .; clone_size: .; v_call: TRBV29-1; j_call: TRBJ2-7; cdr3_nt: TGCAGCGTTGAAGGAGGCGAGAACTACGAGCAGTACTTC; cdr3_aa: CSVEGGENYEQYF
cdr3_length: 15; d_call: .; clone_size: many; v_call: TRBV7-2; j_call: TRBJ1-4; cdr3_nt: TGTGCCAGCAGCTTAGGTGGGGGAGGGAATGAAAAACTGTTTTTT; cdr3_aa: CASSLGGGGNEKLFF
cdr3_length: 16; d_call: TRBD2; clone_size: many; v_call: TRBV20-1; j_call: TRBJ2-5; cdr3_nt: TGCAGTGCTAGTCTAGCGGGGGGCCCGTACCAAGAGACCCAGTACTTC; cdr3_aa: CSASLAGGPYQETQYF
cdr3_length: 16; d_call: .; clone_size: many; v_call: TRBV7-9; j_call: TRBJ2-7; cdr3_nt: TGTGCCAGCAGCTCCCCCCCAAATGACAATGGGGTCGAGCAGTACTTC; cdr3_aa: CASSSPPNDNGVEQYF
cdr3_length: 13; d_call: TRBD1; clone_size: medium-sized; v_call: TRBV29-1; j_call: TRBJ2-5; cdr3_nt: TGCAGCGTTGGCCGCAGGGGGCAGGAGACCCAGTACTTC; cdr3_aa: CSVGRRGQETQYF
cdr3_length: 15; d_call: TRBD1; clone_size: many; v_call: TRBV20-1; j_call: TRBJ1-2; cdr3_nt: TGCAGTGCTAGGGATCCGGGACAGACTAACTATGGCTACACCTTC; cdr3_aa: CSARDPGQTNYGYTF
cdr3_length: 13; d_call: .; clone_size: many; v_call: TRBV14; j_call: TRBJ2-2; cdr3_nt: TGTGCCAGCAGCCGTATCTTGGCCGGGGAGCTGTTTTTT; cdr3_aa: CASSRILAGELFF
cdr3_length: 12; d_call: .; clone_size: many; v_call: TRBV28; j_call: TRBJ2-5; cdr3_nt: TGTGCCAGCACCCCCCCCAGGGGGACCCAGTACTTC; cdr3_aa: CASTPPRGTQYF
cdr3_length: 15; d_call: TRBD1; clone_size: once; v_call: TRBV7-9; j_call: TRBJ2-2; cdr3_nt: TGTGCCAGCAGTCTTGACAGGGCGAACACCGGGGAGCTGTTTTTT; cdr3_aa: CASSLDRANTGELFF
cdr3_length: 13; d_call: .; clone_size: many; v_call: TRBV19; j_call: TRBJ1-1; cdr3_nt: TGTGCCAGTAGTATAGTACAGAACACTGAAGCTTTCTTT; cdr3_aa: CASSIVQNTEAFF
cdr3_length: 15; d_call: .; clone_size: .; v_call: TRBV6-1; j_call: TRBJ2-7; cdr3_nt: TGTGCCAGCAGTGATCGGCTAGCGAGCTCCTACGAGCAGTACTTC; cdr3_aa: CASSDRLASSYEQYF
cdr3_length: 15; d_call: .; clone_size: many; v_call: TRBV10-3; j_call: TRBJ2-7; cdr3_nt: TGTGCCATCAGGGACGACGGCCCGTGGTCCTACGAGCAGTACTTC; cdr3_aa: CAIRDDGPWSYEQYF
cdr3_length: 14; d_call: TRBD2; clone_size: .; v_call: TRBV7-9; j_call: TRBJ2-5; cdr3_nt: TGTGCCAGCAGCCATACTAGCGGGGCGGAGACCCAGTACTTC; cdr3_aa: CASSHTSGAETQYF
cdr3_length: 17; d_call: TRBD1; clone_size: many; v_call: TRBV20-1; j_call: TRBJ2-2; cdr3_nt: TGCAGTGCTAGAGGTTCGATGGACAGGGGGCCAACCGGGGAGCTGTTTTTT; cdr3_aa: CSARGSMDRGPTGELFF
cdr3_length: 12; d_call: .; clone_size: .; v_call: TRBV25-1; j_call: TRBJ1-1; cdr3_nt: TGTGCCAGCAGAGAAGGTGGCACTGAAGCTTTCTTT; cdr3_aa: CASREGGTEAFF
cdr3_length: 17; d_call: TRBD1; clone_size: once; v_call: TRBV7-9; j_call: TRBJ1-2; cdr3_nt: TGTGCCAGCAGCTTAGGGTACGGGACAGGGGGGAACTATGGCTACACCTTC; cdr3_aa: CASSLGYGTGGNYGYTF
cdr3_length: 14; d_call: .; clone_size: .; v_call: TRBV7-9; j_call: TRBJ1-5; cdr3_nt: TGCGCCAGCAGCCAAGAACCCGGGGATCAGCCCCAGCATTTT; cdr3_aa: CASSQEPGDQPQHF
cdr3_length: 13; d_call: .; clone_size: .; v_call: TRBV2; j_call: TRBJ1-5; cdr3_nt: TGTGCCACCCAACTGAGCAGCAATCAGCCCCAGCATTTT; cdr3_aa: CATQLSSNQPQHF
cdr3_length: 13; d_call: .; clone_size: .; v_call: TRBV7-9; j_call: TRBJ2-7; cdr3_nt: TGTGCCAGCAGCTTTTCGGGGGCGTTAGAGCAGTACTTC; cdr3_aa: CASSFSGALEQYF
cdr3_length: 16; d_call: .; clone_size: many; v_call: TRBV7-2; j_call: TRBJ2-3; cdr3_nt: TGTGCCAGCAGCGCCTTGGGGATCGGTAGCACAGATACGCAGTATTTT; cdr3_aa: CASSALGIGSTDTQYF
cdr3_length: 14; d_call: .; clone_size: many; v_call: TRBV5-5; j_call: TRBJ2-5; cdr3_nt: TGTGCCAGCAGCTTACTAGTAATTCAAGAGACCCAGTACTTC; cdr3_aa: CASSLLVIQETQYF
cdr3_length: 15; d_call: .; clone_size: many; v_call: TRBV5-1; j_call: TRBJ1-2; cdr3_nt: TGCGCCAGCAGCTCTAGGACGGACTCTAACTATGGCTACACCTTC; cdr3_aa: CASSSRTDSNYGYTF
cdr3_length: 16; d_call: TRBD2; clone_size: many; v_call: TRBV12-3/TRBV12-4; j_call: TRBJ2-7; cdr3_nt: TGTGCCAGCACCCAAAACCGACTAGCGGGAAGGATCGAGCAGTACTTC; cdr3_aa: CASTQNRLAGRIEQYF
cdr3_length: 14; d_call: .; clone_size: .; v_call: TRBV4-1; j_call: TRBJ2-7; cdr3_nt: TGCGCCAGCAGCCAAGACAGGGGACGCTACGAGCAGTACTTC; cdr3_aa: CASSQDRGRYEQYF
cdr3_length: 15; d_call: .; clone_size: .; v_call: TRBV5-1; j_call: TRBJ1-2; cdr3_nt: TGCGCCAGCAGCTTAGAACAGGAGTTAGACTATGGCTACACCTTC; cdr3_aa: CASSLEQELDYGYTF
cdr3_length: 15; d_call: .; clone_size: many; v_call: TRBV7-9; j_call: TRBJ2-3; cdr3_nt: TGTGCCAGCAGCTTACAGGCGTTTGGCACAGATACGCAGTATTTT; cdr3_aa: CASSLQAFGTDTQYF
cdr3_length: 14; d_call: .; clone_size: .; v_call: TRBV7-9; j_call: TRBJ2-2; cdr3_nt: TGTGCCAGCAGCTTAGCGGACAGTAGGGCGGAGCCGTTCTTT; cdr3_aa: CASSLADSRAEPFF
cdr3_length: 12; d_call: TRBD2; clone_size: .; v_call: TRBV7-2; j_call: TRBJ2-3; cdr3_nt: TGTGCCACTCTAGCGGGAGCAGATACGCAGTATTTT; cdr3_aa: CATLAGADTQYF
cdr3_length: 15; d_call: TRBD2; clone_size: many; v_call: TRBV7-2; j_call: TRBJ2-7; cdr3_nt: TGTGCCAGCAGCATCGCGACTAGCGGGATCTACGAGCAGTACTTC; cdr3_aa: CASSIATSGIYEQYF
cdr3_length: 13; d_call: TRBD1; clone_size: .; v_call: TRBV29-1; j_call: TRBJ2-7; cdr3_nt: TGCAGCGTCGCCGGGACAGAGGCCTACGAGCAGTACTTC; cdr3_aa: CSVAGTEAYEQYF
cdr3_length: 16; d_call: .; clone_size: .; v_call: TRBV14; j_call: TRBJ1-6; cdr3_nt: TGTGCCAGCAGCCTCGACAGAAGCTCCTATAATTCACCCCTCCACTTT; cdr3_aa: CASSLDRSSYNSPLHF
cdr3_length: 13; d_call: TRBD1; clone_size: many; v_call: TRBV5-5; j_call: TRBJ2-7; cdr3_nt: TGTGCCAGCAGCTTGGGACAGGGGAACGAGCAGTACTTC; cdr3_aa: CASSLGQGNEQYF
cdr3_length: 13; d_call: .; clone_size: .; v_call: TRBV28; j_call: TRBJ1-5; cdr3_nt: TGTGCCAGCCAACATAATAGCAATCAGCCCCAGCATTTT; cdr3_aa: CASQHNSNQPQHF
cdr3_length: 13; d_call: TRBD1; clone_size: many; v_call: TRBV19; j_call: TRBJ1-1; cdr3_nt: TGTGCCAGTACCCAGGACAGGGCAAATGAAGCTTTCTTT; cdr3_aa: CASTQDRANEAFF
cdr3_length: 14; d_call: TRBD1; clone_size: .; v_call: TRBV29-1; j_call: TRBJ2-3; cdr3_nt: TGCAGCGTTGTGGACAGGGTGGGGCCAGATACGCAGTATTTT; cdr3_aa: CSVVDRVGPDTQYF
cdr3_length: 15; d_call: TRBD1; clone_size: .; v_call: TRBV9; j_call: TRBJ1-1; cdr3_nt: TGTGCCAGCAGCCCCTACGGACAGGGACACACTGAAGCTTTCTTT; cdr3_aa: CASSPYGQGHTEAFF
cdr3_length: 16; d_call: .; clone_size: many; v_call: TRBV12-3/TRBV12-4; j_call: TRBJ1-3; cdr3_nt: TGTGCCAGCAGTACAGGACAGCAAATCTCTGGAAACACCATATATTTT; cdr3_aa: CASSTGQQISGNTIYF
cdr3_length: 16; d_call: TRBD2; clone_size: few; v_call: TRBV5-1; j_call: TRBJ2-3; cdr3_nt: TGCGCCAGCAGCAACAGACTAGCGGGGGGTGCAGATACGCAGTATTTT; cdr3_aa: CASSNRLAGGADTQYF
cdr3_length: 18; d_call: TRBD2; clone_size: .; v_call: TRBV10-1; j_call: TRBJ2-7; cdr3_nt: TGCGCCAGCAGTGCGACTAGCGGGAGTGATTCTAGCCCCTACGAGCAGTACTTC; cdr3_aa: CASSATSGSDSSPYEQYF